The rows below give T cell receptor beta chains drawn from one sample of a study of radiation and T cells in renal cell carcinoma. The repertoire was sequenced with immunoSEQ multiplex PCR; TCRdb's copy has only in-frame clones and lacks some. The table has 150,000 to 190,000 clones, 87% seen once. This material consisted of blood, taken from a patient whose treatment included radiotherapy and nephrectomy. The receptors were sampled from a woman aged 45 to 65 with renal cell carcinoma. Both conserved end residues are trimmed from each CDR3.

cdr3_aa	j_call	v_call
ASSLDFGAGVPGYT	TRBJ1-2	TRBV7-2
SVEEEGTNTEAF	TRBJ1-1	TRBV29-1
ASNPSGSTDTQY	TRBJ2-3	TRBV9
ASSLLGGGEETQY	TRBJ2-5	TRBV7-3
ASSAGTGRTEAF	TRBJ1-1	TRBV5-4
ASSQDKGRPNSPLH	TRBJ1-6	TRBV4-2
ASSEGTGGLEQY	TRBJ2-7	TRBV9
ASSPAFRVASQETQY	TRBJ2-5	TRBV5-1
ASADGNSPLH	TRBJ1-6	TRBV6-6
ASSPSFYRGDYGYT	TRBJ1-2	TRBV7-9
ASSPGVGDYGYT	TRBJ1-2	TRBV18
ASSITGGNYGYT	TRBJ1-2	TRBV19
ASSSPGAAAGYT	TRBJ1-2	TRBV5-4
ASSQEVGQNTEAF	TRBJ1-1	TRBV4-3